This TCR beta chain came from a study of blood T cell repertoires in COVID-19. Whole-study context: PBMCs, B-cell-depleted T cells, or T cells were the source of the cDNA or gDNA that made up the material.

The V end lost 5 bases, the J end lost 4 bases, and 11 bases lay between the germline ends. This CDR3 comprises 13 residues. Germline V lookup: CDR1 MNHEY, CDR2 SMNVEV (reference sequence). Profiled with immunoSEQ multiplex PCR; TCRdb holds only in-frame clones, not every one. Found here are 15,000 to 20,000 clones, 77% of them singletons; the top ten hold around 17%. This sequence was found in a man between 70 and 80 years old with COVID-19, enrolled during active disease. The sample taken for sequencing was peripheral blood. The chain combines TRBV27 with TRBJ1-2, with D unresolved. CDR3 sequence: CASSPTPSYGYTF. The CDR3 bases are TGTGCCAGCAGTCCGACTCCTAGCTATGGCTACACCTTC.